The 28 T cell receptor beta chains listed next were all sequenced from one sample in a study of blood T cells in healthy people across ages. Sample-barcoded 5' priming and a J-beta primer mix drove a second PCR of about 7 to 11 cycles. TCRdb fed the 5' RACE reads into MiXCR, producing one record per CDR3 protein. The table lists 1.6 million or so distinct CDR3 sequences, about 35% of them singletons. Specimen: blood. The receptors were sampled from a woman younger than 45 in good health.

This clonotype was picked up many times. The chain joins TRBV12-3 or TRBV12-4 to TRBJ2-1; 8 nucleotides agree with TRBD2. Losses at the gene ends were 4 bases for V and 7 bases for J; bases not matched to a gene: 9. This CDR3 has 15 residues. CDR3 in DNA: TGTGCCAGCAGTTACGGAGCGGGGGCTGCTAATGAGCAGTTCTTC. Its protein is CASSYGAGAANEQFF.

This clonotype was detected only a few times. The chain carries TRBV20-1 and TRBJ2-3, with TRBD1 as a possible D gene (6 bases). V was clipped by 2 bases and J by 5 bases, with 11 bases between them. This CDR3 has 13 amino acids. The V gene's germline CDR1 is DFQATT and CDR2 SNEGSKA (reference sequence). CDR3 in amino acids: CSARRWGQDTQYF. CDR3 coding DNA: TGCAGTGCTAGACGTTGGGGGCAAGATACGCAGTATTTT.

V gene TRBV20-1 combines with J gene TRBJ2-7; tentatively, D is TRBD2 (5 bases). CDR1 and CDR2 from the germline V gene are DFQATT and SNEGSKA (reference sequence). The CDR3 contains 14 residues. V dropped 0 bases and J dropped 7 bases, with 16 bases sitting between them. The CDR3 DNA is TGCAGTGCTAGAGATCGGGATAGGTTTTGGGAGCAGTACTTC. Protein sequence: CSARDRDRFWEQYF.

This clonotype appeared a few times. The CDR3 is CAWSVFASGSGETQYF. The DNA of the CDR3 is TGTGCCTGGAGTGTATTTGCTAGCGGGAGCGGAGAGACCCAGTACTTC. This sequence joins TRBV30 and TRBJ2-5; 10 bases align to TRBD2. The CDR3 is 16 amino acids. J lost 4 bases, V lost 0 bases, and 8 bases had no gene match. Germline CDR1 reads GTSNPN; CDR2 reads SVGIG (reference sequence).

This clonotype was seen only a few times. V usage is TRBV7-2 and J usage is TRBJ1-1, with TRBD1 as a possible D gene (5 bases). The CDR3 loop spans 14 amino acids. Germline lookup yields CDR1 SGHTA and CDR2 FQGNSA. V lost 6 bases, J lost 8 bases, and 19 bases lay in between. CDR3 DNA sequence: TGTGCCAGCAGTCCAAAAGCCACGACAGCGGAAGCTTTCTTT. It codes for CASSPKATTAEAFF.

This chain links TRBV4-1 with TRBJ1-5; 7 bases agree with TRBD1. The CDR3 extends over 15 amino acids. Losses at the gene ends were 1 base for V and 3 bases for J; bases not matched to a gene: 3. The V gene's germline CDR1 is MGHRA and CDR2 YSYEKL. DNA for the CDR3: TGCGCCAGCAGCCAAGTCACAGGGGTCAATCAGCCCCAGCATTTT. This sequence encodes CASSQVTGVNQPQHF.

The rearrangement uses TRBV7-2 and TRBJ2-5, with TRBD2 matching 10 bases. Trimming removed 1 base from V and 5 bases from J; junction bases left unmatched: 13. Germline CDR1 is SGHTA and CDR2 is FQGNSA. The CDR3 is 18 amino acids. CDR3: CASSLVLLASGRSETQYF. Here the CDR3 DNA reads TGTGCCAGCAGCTTAGTGTTGTTGGCTAGCGGGAGAAGTGAGACCCAGTACTTC.

This clonotype was observed a handful of times. A junction boundary mismatches the germline segment, possibly from a read error. The chain employs TRBV11-2 and TRBJ2-7; possible D gene TRBD2, 6 bases. Germline V gene lookup returns CDR1 SGHAT and CDR2 FQNNGV. The CDR3 length is 15 residues. The CDR3 DNA reads TGTGCCGGCAGCCCCGGGAGTCCGGGGCCCTACGAGCAGTACTTC. Its translation: CAGSPGSPGPYEQYF. Full variable domain (remainder filled in from reference TRBV11-2 and TRBJ2-7): EAGVAQSPRYKIIEKRQSVAFWCNPISGHATLYWYQQILGQGPKLLIQFQNNGVVDDSQLPKDRFSAERLKGVDSTLKIQPAKLEDSAVYLCAGSPGSPGPYEQYFGPGTRLTVT.

This clonotype was found a few times. The V call is TRBV20-1, the J call TRBJ1-4; 9 nucleotides align to TRBD1. The junction had 8 bases not matched to a gene; V was cut back by 5 bases and J by 7 bases. There are 14 residues in the CDR3. In germline, CDR1 is DFQATT, CDR2 SNEGSKA (reference sequence). The CDR3 DNA reads TGCAGTGCTGAGGGGGGACAGGGTGTTGAAAAACTGTTTTTT. It is translated as CSAEGGQGVEKLFF.

The chain carries TRBV20-1 and TRBJ2-7; D is possibly TRBD2 (5 bases). The CDR3 loop spans 13 amino acids. CDR1 is DFQATT, CDR2 SNEGSKA, per germline (reference sequence). Trimming took off 7 bases at V and 3 bases at J, with 16 bases between the two ends. CDR3 sequence: CSVQDRGGYEQYF. In DNA form, the CDR3 reads TGCAGTGTCCAGGACCGCGGAGGCTACGAGCAGTACTTC.

The rearrangement uses TRBV6-5 and TRBJ2-7; D ambiguous. The CDR3 sequence is 13 residues long. The V gene's germline CDR1 is MNHEY and CDR2 SVGAGI. V lost 8 bases and J lost 4, with 15 bases in between. CDR3 nucleotides: TGTGCCAGCGGGTCCCCCGGAACGTACGAGCAGTACTTC. Its protein product is CASGSPGTYEQYF.

This clonotype was picked up many times. The chain links TRBV29-1 to TRBJ2-5; D not certain. CDR3 length equals 13 residues. Germline V gives CDR1 SQVTM, CDR2 ANQGSEA. V was trimmed by 5 bases and J by 1 base, leaving 11 bases between them. The CDR3 loop is CSVFMPTQETQYF. The CDR3 region has the DNA TGCAGCGTTTTCATGCCGACCCAAGAGACCCAGTACTTC.

This clonotype occurred a few times. This chain connects TRBV7-2 to TRBJ2-1, with D unresolved. From germline, CDR1 is SGHTA and CDR2 FQGNSA. This CDR3 is built from 16 residues. Deletions cut 5 bases from V and 5 bases from J, with 19 bases between. CDR3: CASSLERPTDNNEQFF. DNA of the CDR3: TGTGCCAGCAGCCTGGAGAGGCCTACCGATAACAATGAGCAGTTCTTC.

This chain links TRBV6-4 with TRBJ1-1, with a tentative D call TRBD1 (6 bases). From germline, CDR1 is MRHNA and CDR2 SNTAGT. V was cut by 6 bases and J by 4 bases, with 18 bases left in between. The length of the CDR3 is 15 residues. The CDR3 spells CASSATGTRTTEAFF. The CDR3 coding sequence is TGTGCCAGCAGCGCGACAGGAACTAGGACCACTGAAGCTTTCTTT.

A few counts support this clonotype. V usage is TRBV4-1 and J usage is TRBJ1-5; a possible D gene is TRBD1 (6 bases). The germline V gene encodes CDR1 MGHRA and CDR2 YSYEKL. V was cut by 4 bases and J by 1 base, with 11 bases left in between. This CDR3 contains 15 residues. The CDR3 region has the DNA TGCGCCAGCAGCCCGACACAGGGAAGCAATCAGCCCCAGCATTTT. Protein: CASSPTQGSNQPQHF.

This clonotype was detected only a few times. The V call is TRBV20-1, the J call TRBJ1-1, with D possibly TRBD1 on 5 matching bases. Trimming cost V 3 bases and J 1 base, with 27 bases left between them. The CDR3 runs to 19 residues. Germline assignment: CDR1 DFQATT and CDR2 SNEGSKA (reference sequence). CDR3 sequence: CSASALSSPSTGRNTEAFF. CDR3 nucleotide sequence: TGCAGTGCTAGTGCTTTATCGAGCCCGTCAACAGGCAGGAACACTGAAGCTTTCTTT.

The V gene is TRBV3-1, the J gene TRBJ2-5; the match to TRBD2 covers 11 bases. Trimming at V came to 5 bases and at J to 2 bases, leaving 4 bases not matched to a gene. This CDR3 is built from 15 residues. Germline CDR1 and CDR2: LGHDT and YNNKEL (reference sequence). The CDR3: CASSSRTSGQETQYF. CDR3 coding DNA: TGTGCCAGCAGCTCCCGGACTAGCGGGCAAGAGACCCAGTACTTC.

This clonotype was seen many times. The V and J genes are TRBV20-1 and TRBJ2-4, with 8 nucleotides matching TRBD1. Trimming took 6 bases from V and 3 from J; bases not matched to a gene: 4. The CDR3 has 13 amino acids. Germline lookup yields CDR1 DFQATT and CDR2 SNEGSKA (reference sequence). The CDR3 loop is CSARDRGKNIQYF. As DNA, the CDR3 is TGCAGTGCACGTGACAGGGGCAAAAACATTCAGTACTTC.

The chain joins TRBV12-5 to TRBJ1-1; no clear D gene. CDR3 size: 15 residues. The V gene lost 6 bases and the J gene lost 1 base, with 15 bases spanning the gap. Germline-derived CDR1 and CDR2 are LGHNT and FRNRAP. The CDR3 loop reads CASGLGGAGNTEAFF. In DNA form, the CDR3 reads TGTGCTAGTGGACTGGGAGGAGCTGGGAACACTGAAGCTTTCTTT.

This clonotype was seen a few times. The chain joins TRBV3-1 to TRBJ2-1, with D maybe TRBD2 (6 bases). Germline-derived CDR1 and CDR2 are LGHDT and YNNKEL (reference sequence). CDR3 size: 15 residues. The V end was cut by 3 bases, the J end by 7 bases, with 16 bases between. The CDR3 DNA reads TGTGCCAGCAGCCACCCGGACTACCCAGGGAATGAGCAGTTCTTC. Translating it yields CASSHPDYPGNEQFF.

This sequence joins TRBV6-5 and TRBJ2-7, with D perhaps given as TRBD1 or TRBD2 (5 bases each). The CDR3 covers 15 residues. The germline V and J ends were trimmed by 1 base and 3 bases, with 13 bases remaining between them. Germline CDR1 and CDR2: MNHEY and SVGAGI. CDR3 sequence (DNA): TGTGCCAGCAGTTACTACCAGGGACCAATCTACGAGCAGTACTTC. Protein: CASSYYQGPIYEQYF.

This CDR3 is CASSPGLAGVGDTQYF. CDR3 bases: TGCGCCAGCAGCCCGGGACTAGCGGGAGTGGGAGATACGCAGTATTTT. The chain uses TRBV5-1 and TRBJ2-3; TRBD2 matches at 14 bases. Germline-derived CDR1 and CDR2 are SGHRS and YFSETQ. This CDR3 contains 16 residues. Trimming at V came to 4 bases and at J to 5 bases, leaving 6 bases not matched to a gene.

This clonotype is a singleton in its sample. This chain connects TRBV20-1 to TRBJ2-7, with 8 nucleotides matching TRBD1. The CDR3 consists of 14 residues. V lost 2 bases to trimming and J lost 4 bases; unmatched junction nucleotides: 7. CDR1 and CDR2 from the germline V gene are DFQATT and SNEGSKA (reference sequence). CDR3 DNA: TGCAGTGCTAGAAACGACAGGGGAAGGTACGAGCAGTACTTC. It is translated as CSARNDRGRYEQYF.

This clonotype was seen more than once but under ten times. The gene calls are TRBV28 and TRBJ1-1; D perhaps matches TRBD1 (5 bases). From germline, CDR1 is MDHEN and CDR2 SYDVKM. This CDR3 has 15 amino acids. V was pared by 4 bases and J by 2 bases, with 14 bases between. For the CDR3, the DNA is TGTGCCAGCAGTTCGCTACGGCAGGGAAACACTGAAGCTTTCTTT. Translation: CASSSLRQGNTEAFF.

About this clonotype: The CDR3 carries no conserved terminal phenylalanine or tryptophan, so it likely arises from a read error. Because the CDR3's place on the DNA is in doubt, the DNA is left out and the CDR3 is given as listed by TCRdb. This chain joins TRBV7-9 and TRBJ1-1; no DNA check was done on the table's D call, TRBD1. Inclusive of both ends, the CDR3 amounts to 14 amino acids. Germline assignment: CDR1 SEHNR and CDR2 FQNEAQ (reference sequence). The CDR3 sequence is CASSTSGQMNTEAL.

In this sample, this clonotype turned up many times. This chain joins TRBV6-1 and TRBJ2-7, with D possibly TRBD2 on 7 matching bases. Germline CDR1 and CDR2: MNHNS and SASEGT. Trimming stripped 1 base from V and 2 bases from J, with 12 bases between. This CDR3 is 15 amino acids long. CDR3 coding DNA: TGTGCCAGCAGTGAAGGGCGGGGGCCCCCCTACGAGCAGTACTTC. It yields the protein CASSEGRGPPYEQYF.

This clonotype was counted only a few times. The J gene is TRBJ2-1, the V gene TRBV6-2 or TRBV6-3, with 8 bases matching TRBD2. The CDR3 is made up of 15 amino acids. Germline CDR1 and CDR2: MNHEY and SVGEGT. V lost 7 bases and J lost 4; bases outside the gene matches: 9. Here the CDR3 reads CASTLSGSPYNEQFF. CDR3 in DNA: TGTGCCAGCACCTTAAGCGGGAGCCCTTACAATGAGCAGTTCTTC.

This clonotype was counted once. The chain combines TRBV20-1 with TRBJ2-7, with 9 bases fitting TRBD2. The J call may be mistaken, given a closer DNA end match to TRBJ2-1. Germline-derived CDR1 and CDR2 are DFQATT and SNEGSKA (reference sequence). The CDR3 contains 15 residues. The CDR3 DNA sequence: TGCAGTGCTAGAGTTAGCGGGGGCGCCAGGAGTGAGCAGTTCTTC. It translates to CSARVSGGARSEQFF.